This T cell receptor (beta chain) was captured by sequencing in a study of metastatic and nonmetastatic thyroid tumors. At least ten counts were recorded for this clone. Study processing details: Across clinicopathological groups, CDR3 differences served as the basis for building a distant-metastasis classifier for papillary thyroid cancer. MiXCR re-clonotyped the PCR reads for TCRdb. Clone size and V and J calls follow TCRdb, not the original study. The sample has around 40,000 clones, about a sixth seen once. Each patient came to thyroid surgery without any prior treatment (of any kind). The sample comprised blood. The receptor's source is a male donor with papillary thyroid cancer or a benign thyroid nodule (not recorded which). Some clones in this sample may be carry-over from other donors' samples.

The CDR3 DNA follows: TGTGCCACCAGTGAGCAAGGGACAGGAGAGACCCAGTACTTC. It specifies CATSEQGTGETQYF. The chain recombines TRBV24-1 with TRBJ2-5, with 8 nucleotides matching TRBD1. This CDR3 has 14 residues. V dropped 4 bases and J dropped 4; count of bases not matched to a gene: 4. Germline V gene lookup returns CDR1 KGHDR and CDR2 SFDVKD.